This T cell receptor (beta chain) was sequenced during a study of long-term antiretroviral therapy in people with HIV. Whole-study findings and limits: Whereas controls had wider CDR3 length ranges, HIV repertoires had narrower ones. Pre-ART clonal expansion yielded clones that dominated the repertoire at all time points. Diversity rose after ART but stayed below transplant donor controls.

Assay version v3.0 of immunoSEQ was used, and it was run at survey level. Data came from immunoSEQ multiplex PCR; TCRdb stores just in-frame clones and leaves some out. This table holds 15,000 to 25,000 clones, about 91% found once. With respect to this clone: What it recognizes is unknown.

Each HIV-infected participant was given treatment in the United States. The length of the CDR3 is 15 residues. V shed 3 bases and J shed 0 bases, with 9 bases lying between them. Germline assignment: CDR1 MNHNS and CDR2 SASEGT. This TCR came from a man younger than 30 with HIV. This chain joins TRBV6-1 and TRBJ1-3; D might be TRBD1 (5 bases). The sample in question was unsorted PBMCs, obtained 2.1 years after starting antiretroviral therapy. CDR3 sequence: CASSEGLGSGNTIYF. CDR3 bases: TGTGCCAGCAGTGAGGGGCTTGGCTCTGGAAACACCATATATTTT.